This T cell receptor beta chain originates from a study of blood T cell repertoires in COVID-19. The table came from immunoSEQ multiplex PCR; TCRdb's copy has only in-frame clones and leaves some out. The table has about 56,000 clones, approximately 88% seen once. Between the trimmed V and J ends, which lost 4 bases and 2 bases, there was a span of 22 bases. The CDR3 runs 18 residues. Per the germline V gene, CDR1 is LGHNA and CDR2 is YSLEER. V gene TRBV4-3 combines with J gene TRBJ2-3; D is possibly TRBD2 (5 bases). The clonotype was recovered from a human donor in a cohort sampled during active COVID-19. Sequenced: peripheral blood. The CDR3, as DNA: TGCGCCAGCAGCCTCCGCCCGCGGGCCGAAATGTACACAGATACGCAGTATTTT. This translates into CASSLRPRAEMYTDTQYF.